A selection of T cell receptor beta chains follows, all from one sample in a study of blood T cell repertoires in COVID-19. TCRdb's copy holds only in-frame clones and misses some; the assay was immunoSEQ multiplex PCR. The sample contains about 98,000 clones, roughly 86% of which appear only once. The sequencing sample was made of peripheral blood. The receptor set was obtained from a middle-aged man with acute or convalescent COVID-19. The CDR3 runs from the conserved cysteine through the conserved F or W. The D gene is left open where the match is weak. Clone size is given for some rows only: seen once, a few or many times, or a class if the clone is expanded.

.,TRBJ2-7,TRBV18,.,TGTGCCAGCTCACCAGAACAGAAGGCCTACGAGCAGTACTTC,CASSPEQKAYEQYF
TRBD1,TRBJ1-2,TRBV6-5,.,TGTGCCACTTACAGGGGGATCTATGGCTACACCTTC,CATYRGIYGYTF
.,TRBJ2-1,TRBV5-5,.,TGTGCCAGCAGCTCAACCTCCCCGAGGAATGAGCAGTTCTTC,CASSSTSPRNEQFF
.,TRBJ2-2,TRBV7-8,.,TGTGCCAGCAGCGCGCCCGGAGCCCCGAACACCGGGGAGCTGTTTTTT,CASSAPGAPNTGELFF
.,TRBJ1-5,TRBV5-5,.,TGTGCCAGCAGCTTGGGACTCGGCAATCAGCCCCAGCATTTT,CASSLGLGNQPQHF
TRBD1,TRBJ1-2,TRBV2,.,TGTGCCAGCAGTGAAGAGTGGACAGGGTCTAACTATGGCTACACCTTC,CASSEEWTGSNYGYTF
.,TRBJ2-2,TRBV7-2,.,TGTGCCAGCACCCGGACAGTCGGGGAGCTGTTTTTT,CASTRTVGELFF
TRBD2,TRBJ2-6,TRBV30,.,TGTGCCTCCGAACGGGGGGGACCTGGGGCCAACGTCCTGACTTTC,CASERGGPGANVLTF
TRBD2,TRBJ2-5,TRBV5-1,.,TGCGCCAGCAGCTACTTAGCGGGAGTGGGAGAGACCCAGTACTTC,CASSYLAGVGETQYF
.,TRBJ2-7,TRBV3-1/TRBV3-2,.,TGTGCCAGCAGCCAAGTTGCGGGTCCCACCTACGAGCAGTACTTC,CASSQVAGPTYEQYF
TRBD1,TRBJ2-4,TRBV10-3,.,TGTGCCATCAGTGGGGACAGGGGGCGTTTGGGCATTCAGTACTTC,CAISGDRGRLGIQYF
.,TRBJ1-5,TRBV9,.,TGTGCCAGCAGCGTAGAAGGGGGTCAGCCCCAGCATTTT,CASSVEGGQPQHF
TRBD2,TRBJ2-3,TRBV27,.,TGTGCCAGCAGTTTACGGGTCGTGGGACTAGCGGGAGTAAGAGAACCAGATACGCAGTATTTT,CASSLRVVGLAGVREPDTQYF
.,TRBJ1-2,TRBV29-1,.,TGCAGCGTTGAAGGGCAGGTCTACTATGGCTACACCTTC,CSVEGQVYYGYTF
TRBD1,TRBJ2-7,TRBV5-4,.,TGTGCCAGCAGCTTGGAGGGGGCCACCTACGAGCAGTACTTC,CASSLEGATYEQYF
TRBD2,TRBJ2-2,TRBV11-2,.,TGTGCCAGCAGCATTAGCGGGTGGGACACCGGGGAGCTGTTTTTT,CASSISGWDTGELFF
.,TRBJ2-1,TRBV11-3,.,TGTGCCAGCAGCTCCGGGGCGGGACACAATGAGCAGTTCTTC,CASSSGAGHNEQFF
TRBD1,TRBJ2-5,TRBV13,.,TGTGCCAGCAGCCACCGGACAGGGACGGAGACCCAGTACTTC,CASSHRTGTETQYF
TRBD2,TRBJ2-7,TRBV19,once,TGTGCCAGTTCTCACTGGGGGACTAGCGGGAGCTCCTACGAGCAGTACTTC,CASSHWGTSGSSYEQYF
.,TRBJ2-7,TRBV5-4,.,TGTGCCAGCAGCTTGAATAACGAGCAGTACTTC,CASSLNNEQYF
TRBD1,TRBJ1-2,TRBV9,.,TGTGCCAGTAGGACCGGGACAGGGTCACACTATGGCTACACCTTC,CASRTGTGSHYGYTF
TRBD2,TRBJ2-7,TRBV18,.,TGTGCCAGCTCACCTAGCGGGTCCTACGAGCAGTACTTC,CASSPSGSYEQYF
TRBD1,TRBJ2-7,TRBV18,.,TGTGCCAGCTCACCGTCGACAGGGGGTACCTACGAGCAGTACTTC,CASSPSTGGTYEQYF
TRBD2,TRBJ2-2,TRBV11-2,.,TGTGCCAGCAGCTTCGGCGGGAGTAGCACCCGGGAGCTGTTTTTT,CASSFGGSSTRELFF
TRBD1,TRBJ1-1,TRBV7-8,.,TGTGCCAGCAGCTTAGCCTTTGCCGGGACAGGGGAAGCTTTCTTT,CASSLAFAGTGEAFF
.,TRBJ2-2,TRBV7-3,.,TGTGCCAGCAGCCGAGGAACGAACACCGGGGAGCTGTTTTTT,CASSRGTNTGELFF
.,TRBJ2-1,TRBV5-1,.,TGCGCCAGCAGCTTGGGACTCGAAAATGAGCAGTTCTTC,CASSLGLENEQFF
TRBD2,TRBJ2-3,TRBV6-4,.,TGTGCCAGCAGTGACTCTGCTAGCGGGTCCCCCTATACGCAGTATTTT,CASSDSASGSPYTQYF
TRBD2,TRBJ2-1,TRBV7-8,.,TGTGCCAGCAGCTTACCTAGCGGAGCCTACAATGAGCAGTTCTTC,CASSLPSGAYNEQFF
.,TRBJ1-5,TRBV5-5,.,TGTGCCAGCAGCCTGACTGGAGATCGCAATCAGCCCCAGCATTTT,CASSLTGDRNQPQHF